The rows below give T cell receptor beta chains drawn from one sample of a study of sequential checkpoint blockade in melanoma. The method was immunoSEQ multiplex PCR; TCRdb's version includes in-frame clones alone and lacks a portion of them. In the table there are fewer than 20,000 clones, roughly 28% of which are singletons. The source was tumor tissue (inferred from file names), collected from a patient given nivolumab and ipilimumab in sequence. These receptors were taken from a human donor with melanoma. CDR3s include the opening cysteine and the closing phenylalanine or tryptophan. The D gene is left open where the match is weak. Some rows have no size entry. The others give once, few or many, or a class for an expanded clone.

d_gene: TRBD2
v_gene: TRBV11-3
abundance: .
j_gene: TRBJ2-5
CDR3nt: TGTGCCAGCAGCTCATTCGGGCGAGGACTAGCGGGGGGGCCTGAGACCCAGTACTTC
CDR3aa: CASSSFGRGLAGGPETQYF

d_gene: TRBD1
v_gene: TRBV6-8
abundance: .
j_gene: TRBJ1-3
CDR3nt: TGTGCCAGCAGTTACTCAGACAGGGGCTCTGGAAACACCATATATTTT
CDR3aa: CASSYSDRGSGNTIYF

d_gene: TRBD1
v_gene: TRBV6-8
abundance: few
j_gene: TRBJ1-1
CDR3nt: TGTGCCAGCAGTTGGGGGGACAGGGGCACTGAAGCTTTCTTT
CDR3aa: CASSWGDRGTEAFF

d_gene: .
v_gene: TRBV29-1
abundance: .
j_gene: TRBJ1-2
CDR3nt: TGCAGCGTTGTAGTCCCCACTGATGGCTACACCTTC
CDR3aa: CSVVVPTDGYTF

d_gene: TRBD1
v_gene: TRBV28
abundance: .
j_gene: TRBJ1-2
CDR3nt: TGTGCCAGCAGTTTCCAAGACAGGGCCTATGGCTACACCTTC
CDR3aa: CASSFQDRAYGYTF

d_gene: TRBD1
v_gene: TRBV19
abundance: few
j_gene: TRBJ2-5
CDR3nt: TGTGCCAGTACCCCGACAGGGGCTGGACAAGAGACCCAGTACTTC
CDR3aa: CASTPTGAGQETQYF

d_gene: .
v_gene: TRBV14
abundance: .
j_gene: TRBJ1-3
CDR3nt: TGTGCCAGCAGCCAAGAGCTCAGGGCGTCAGGAAACACCATATATTTT
CDR3aa: CASSQELRASGNTIYF

d_gene: TRBD2
v_gene: TRBV15
abundance: .
j_gene: TRBJ2-2
CDR3nt: TGTGCCACCGGTCCTTCGGGACTAGAGATGAACACCGGGGAGCTGTTTTTT
CDR3aa: CATGPSGLEMNTGELFF

d_gene: TRBD2
v_gene: TRBV5-1
abundance: .
j_gene: TRBJ2-1
CDR3nt: TGCGCCAGCAGTCAGACGACTAGCAAAGGCAATGAGCAGTTCTTC
CDR3aa: CASSQTTSKGNEQFF

d_gene: .
v_gene: TRBV19
abundance: .
j_gene: TRBJ1-4
CDR3nt: TGTGCCAGTAGTACGAACCCCCGTGTGAACAAGTTGCAACTGTTTTTT
CDR3aa: CASSTNPRVNKLQLFF

d_gene: .
v_gene: TRBV5-1
abundance: .
j_gene: TRBJ1-1
CDR3nt: TGCGCCAGCAGCTTGGACTATCGGACGGGAATTAACACTGAAGCTTTCTTT
CDR3aa: CASSLDYRTGINTEAFF

d_gene: TRBD2
v_gene: TRBV19
abundance: .
j_gene: TRBJ2-2
CDR3nt: TGTGCCAGTAACCAAGCGGGGAGCACCGGGGAGCTGTTTTTT
CDR3aa: CASNQAGSTGELFF

d_gene: TRBD1
v_gene: TRBV18
abundance: .
j_gene: TRBJ1-5
CDR3nt: TGTGCCAGCTCACCGTACCCCCCAGGGGGCATCAATCAGCCCCAGCATTTT
CDR3aa: CASSPYPPGGINQPQHF

d_gene: TRBD1
v_gene: TRBV14
abundance: .
j_gene: TRBJ2-1
CDR3nt: TGTGCCAGCAGCCAAGGACAGGGGAGGACCTACAATGAGCAGTTCTTC
CDR3aa: CASSQGQGRTYNEQFF

d_gene: TRBD2
v_gene: TRBV11-3
abundance: few
j_gene: TRBJ2-5
CDR3nt: TGTGCCAGCAGCCCCGGGACTAGCGGGGAAGAGACCCAGTACTTC
CDR3aa: CASSPGTSGEETQYF

d_gene: .
v_gene: TRBV11-3
abundance: few
j_gene: TRBJ2-7
CDR3nt: TGTGCCAGCAGCTTGGCCCTCAGAGCATACGAGCAGTACTTC
CDR3aa: CASSLALRAYEQYF

d_gene: TRBD2
v_gene: TRBV11-3
abundance: .
j_gene: TRBJ2-1
CDR3nt: TGTGCCAGCAGCAAAGCCGGGACTAGCGGGTTTAATGAGCAGTTCTTC
CDR3aa: CASSKAGTSGFNEQFF

d_gene: .
v_gene: TRBV5-1
abundance: .
j_gene: TRBJ1-1
CDR3nt: TGCGCCAGCAGCAGGGGTTTGGGGATCAACATGAACACTGAAGCTTTCTTT
CDR3aa: CASSRGLGINMNTEAFF

d_gene: .
v_gene: TRBV11-3
abundance: many
j_gene: TRBJ1-3
CDR3nt: TGTGCCAGCAGCTTGGGTGCAGGAGGAAACACCATATATTTT
CDR3aa: CASSLGAGGNTIYF

d_gene: .
v_gene: TRBV14
abundance: .
j_gene: TRBJ1-1
CDR3nt: TGTGCCAGCAGCCATGGCCTGAACACTGAAGCTTTCTTT
CDR3aa: CASSHGLNTEAFF

d_gene: TRBD1
v_gene: TRBV18
abundance: .
j_gene: TRBJ2-2
CDR3nt: TGTGCCAGCTCACCGAGTGACAGGGTGAACACCGGGGAGCTGTTTTTT
CDR3aa: CASSPSDRVNTGELFF

d_gene: TRBD1
v_gene: TRBV11-3
abundance: .
j_gene: TRBJ1-1
CDR3nt: TGTGCCAGCAGCCGTTCCGGACAGGCCGCGGCTGAAGCTTTCTTT
CDR3aa: CASSRSGQAAAEAFF

d_gene: .
v_gene: TRBV11-3
abundance: few
j_gene: TRBJ2-1
CDR3nt: TGTGCCAGCAGCCACCCCGGGGGAGCCGATGAGCAGTTCTTC
CDR3aa: CASSHPGGADEQFF

d_gene: .
v_gene: TRBV4-1
abundance: few
j_gene: TRBJ2-1
CDR3nt: TGCGCCAGCAGCCGAACACCCCCTACTTTTGCCTCCTACAATGAGCAGTTCTTC
CDR3aa: CASSRTPPTFASYNEQFF

d_gene: .
v_gene: TRBV11-3
abundance: many
j_gene: TRBJ1-6
CDR3nt: TGTGCCAGCAGCTTGCGAAGGACAGCAATCAATTCACCCCTCCACTTT
CDR3aa: CASSLRRTAINSPLHF

d_gene: .
v_gene: TRBV19
abundance: .
j_gene: TRBJ1-1
CDR3nt: TGTGCCAGTAGTATAGCGGGGGCACCGAACACTGAAGCTTTCTTT
CDR3aa: CASSIAGAPNTEAFF

d_gene: TRBD2
v_gene: TRBV6-8
abundance: .
j_gene: TRBJ2-1
CDR3nt: TGTGCCAGCAGCGGGGGACTAGCGGCCAATGAGCAGTTCTTC
CDR3aa: CASSGGLAANEQFF

d_gene: .
v_gene: TRBV1
abundance: .
j_gene: TRBJ1-1
CDR3nt: TGCGCCAGCAGCCAAGACGGGAAGATGAACACTGAAGCTTTCTTT
CDR3aa: CASSQDGKMNTEAFF

d_gene: TRBD2
v_gene: TRBV11-3
abundance: few
j_gene: TRBJ2-7
CDR3nt: TGTGCCAGCACAGACGCTAGCGGGGGGAGGTACGAGCAGTACTTC
CDR3aa: CASTDASGGRYEQYF

d_gene: .
v_gene: TRBV7-8
abundance: few
j_gene: TRBJ2-5
CDR3nt: TGTGCCAGCAGCTTAGGAAGACAAGAGACCCAGTACTTC
CDR3aa: CASSLGRQETQYF

d_gene: TRBD2
v_gene: TRBV11-3
abundance: .
j_gene: TRBJ2-7
CDR3nt: TGTGCCAGCAGCTTCGGAGCGGGGAACACCTACGAGCAGTACTTC
CDR3aa: CASSFGAGNTYEQYF

d_gene: .
v_gene: TRBV11-3
abundance: .
j_gene: TRBJ1-3
CDR3nt: TGTGCCAGCAGCTTAGTTGAGGGCAGCTTTGGAAACACCATATATTTT
CDR3aa: CASSLVEGSFGNTIYF

d_gene: .
v_gene: TRBV7-6
abundance: many
j_gene: TRBJ1-5
CDR3nt: TGTGCCAGCAGCTTAGTTCGCAGCCTTAGCAATCAGCCCCAGCATTTT
CDR3aa: CASSLVRSLSNQPQHF

d_gene: TRBD1
v_gene: TRBV28
abundance: few
j_gene: TRBJ1-5
CDR3nt: TGTGCCAGCAGGAAGACAGGGGCTAAGGAAAATCAGCCCCAGCATTTT
CDR3aa: CASRKTGAKENQPQHF

d_gene: .
v_gene: TRBV25-1
abundance: .
j_gene: TRBJ1-1
CDR3nt: TGTGCCACCGAAGCCGCGAACACTGAAGCTTTCTTT
CDR3aa: CATEAANTEAFF

d_gene: .
v_gene: TRBV19
abundance: .
j_gene: TRBJ1-5
CDR3nt: TGTGCCAGTAGTATTAGCACAGGTGAGGGGCCCCAGCATTTT
CDR3aa: CASSISTGEGPQHF

d_gene: .
v_gene: TRBV6-8
abundance: .
j_gene: TRBJ1-5
CDR3nt: TGTGCCAGCAGCCCCCTGAGAGCTGCCAATCAGCCCCAGCATTTT
CDR3aa: CASSPLRAANQPQHF

d_gene: TRBD2
v_gene: TRBV11-3
abundance: many
j_gene: TRBJ2-7
CDR3nt: TGTGCCAGCAGCTTTGGGGCTAGCGGGAGATCGATCTACGAGCAGTACTTC
CDR3aa: CASSFGASGRSIYEQYF

d_gene: .
v_gene: TRBV6-8
abundance: .
j_gene: TRBJ2-6
CDR3nt: TGTGCCAGCAGTTACGCCTTAACCTCTGGGGCCAACGTCCTGACTTTC
CDR3aa: CASSYALTSGANVLTF

d_gene: .
v_gene: TRBV18
abundance: .
j_gene: TRBJ2-3
CDR3nt: TGTGCCAGCTCACCACCGGTTACCTCAACAGATACGCAGTATTTT
CDR3aa: CASSPPVTSTDTQYF

d_gene: .
v_gene: TRBV7-2
abundance: many
j_gene: TRBJ1-2
CDR3nt: TGTGCCAGCAGCCGTACAGGGAACTATGGCTACACCTTC
CDR3aa: CASSRTGNYGYTF

d_gene: TRBD1
v_gene: TRBV19
abundance: .
j_gene: TRBJ2-2
CDR3nt: TGTGCCAGTAGTATCTTTTTCAGGGGGCGATCGACCGGGGAGCTGTTTTTT
CDR3aa: CASSIFFRGRSTGELFF

d_gene: .
v_gene: TRBV7-4
abundance: .
j_gene: TRBJ2-7
CDR3nt: TGTGCCAGCAGCCCGGGGTCAAACTACGAGCAGTACTTC
CDR3aa: CASSPGSNYEQYF

d_gene: TRBD1
v_gene: TRBV6-8
abundance: medium-sized
j_gene: TRBJ1-2
CDR3nt: TGTGCCAGCAGTTACTTTGGGACAGGGGACAACTATGGCTACACCTTC
CDR3aa: CASSYFGTGDNYGYTF

d_gene: .
v_gene: TRBV5-1
abundance: .
j_gene: TRBJ2-6
CDR3nt: TGCGCCAGCAGCTTGGAGGGCAGCTCTGGGGCCAACGTCCTGACTTTC
CDR3aa: CASSLEGSSGANVLTF

d_gene: .
v_gene: TRBV28
abundance: few
j_gene: TRBJ1-5
CDR3nt: TGTGCCAGCATATTGGGTAATAGCAATCAGCCCCAGCATTTT
CDR3aa: CASILGNSNQPQHF

d_gene: .
v_gene: TRBV11-3
abundance: many
j_gene: TRBJ1-1
CDR3nt: TGTGCCAGCAGCTCCGGGACACCGGTTTGGGAAGCTTTCTTT
CDR3aa: CASSSGTPVWEAFF

d_gene: .
v_gene: TRBV18
abundance: .
j_gene: TRBJ1-3
CDR3nt: TGTGCCAGCTCACCAATGGAAGGAAACACCATATATTTT
CDR3aa: CASSPMEGNTIYF

d_gene: .
v_gene: TRBV19
abundance: few
j_gene: TRBJ2-3
CDR3nt: TGTGCCAGTAGTATAGGTGTGCGCACAGATACGCAGTATTTT
CDR3aa: CASSIGVRTDTQYF

d_gene: .
v_gene: TRBV6-8
abundance: .
j_gene: TRBJ1-3
CDR3nt: TGTGCCAGCAGTGACCGGGACCCCAGCGGGCACACCATATATTTT
CDR3aa: CASSDRDPSGHTIYF

d_gene: TRBD2
v_gene: TRBV28
abundance: .
j_gene: TRBJ2-7
CDR3nt: TGTGCCAGCAGTTCACCAGCGGGAGGGTCTCTATACGAGCAGTACTTC
CDR3aa: CASSSPAGGSLYEQYF

d_gene: .
v_gene: TRBV19
abundance: .
j_gene: TRBJ2-3
CDR3nt: TGTGCCAGTAGTATGTCCGGGAGTGGCACAGATACGCAGTATTTT
CDR3aa: CASSMSGSGTDTQYF

d_gene: TRBD1
v_gene: TRBV23-1
abundance: many
j_gene: TRBJ2-7
CDR3nt: TGCGCCAGCAGTCCCGGGACAGGCACCTACGAGCAGTACTTC
CDR3aa: CASSPGTGTYEQYF

d_gene: TRBD2
v_gene: TRBV23-1
abundance: few
j_gene: TRBJ2-6
CDR3nt: TGCGCCAGCAGCCAGCGGACTAGCGGGGGGGCTGGGGCCAACGTCCTGACTTTC
CDR3aa: CASSQRTSGGAGANVLTF

d_gene: .
v_gene: TRBV19
abundance: few
j_gene: TRBJ2-7
CDR3nt: TGTGCCAGTAGTATAGCACAGACCCAGACGGAGCAGTACTTC
CDR3aa: CASSIAQTQTEQYF

d_gene: .
v_gene: TRBV6-8
abundance: .
j_gene: TRBJ1-4
CDR3nt: TGTGCCACCCGCCGTAGCTCTAATGAAAAACTGTTTTTT
CDR3aa: CATRRSSNEKLFF

d_gene: .
v_gene: TRBV11-3
abundance: few
j_gene: TRBJ2-7
CDR3nt: TGTGCCAGCAGCCCCCTCCTAGGCCGGTACGAGCAGTACTTC
CDR3aa: CASSPLLGRYEQYF